Each of the 6 T cell receptor beta chains below was sequenced from the same sample in a study of blood T cell repertoires in COVID-19 (dated by TCRdb to about 2020). Libraries were prepared through the immunoSEQ multiplex PCR assay. TCRdb provides this immuneACCESS table in a form limited to in-frame rearrangements. Some clones are lacking; in checked studies, under half of them reflect an unresolved V gene, and why the rest are absent is not known. Across this sample there are 100,000 to 150,000 clones, with around 87% seen only once. The leading ten clones occupy more than 3.5% of the sample. Material for sequencing was peripheral blood. The receptors originated from an older woman with acute or convalescent COVID-19.

The chain has TRBV19 and TRBJ2-2; D is uncertain. The germline V gene has CDR1 LNHDA and CDR2 SQIVND (reference sequence). The CDR3 has 14 residues. V shed 3 bases and J shed 0 bases, with 5 bases lying between them. CDR3 nucleotides: TGTGCCAGTAGTATTGTAGCGAACACCGGGGAGCTGTTTTTT. Protein: CASSIVANTGELFF.

This rearrangement joins TRBV18 to TRBJ1-1; D unclear. The CDR3 extends over 13 amino acids. Trimming left V 6 bases short and J 4 bases short, with 12 bases between. Germline V lookup: CDR1 KGHSH, CDR2 LQKENI. The CDR3 loop reads CASSLHEFTEAFF. The CDR3 DNA follows: TGTGCCAGCTCCCTCCATGAGTTCACTGAAGCTTTCTTT. Filled out from reference TRBV18 and TRBJ1-1, the complete variable domain reads NAGVMQNPRHLVRRRGQEARLRCSPMKGHSHVYWYRQLPEEGLKFMVYLQKENIIDESGMPKERFSAEFPKEGPSILRIQQVVRGDSAAYFCASSLHEFTEAFFGQGTRLTVV.

This clone was seen just once. As DNA, the CDR3 is TGTGCCAGCGGACTAGCGGGACCTCCGGGGACCGGGGAGCTGTTTTTT. It specifies CASGLAGPPGTGELFF. The genes are TRBV19 and TRBJ2-2; 12 nucleotides match TRBD2. Germline V gene data show CDR1 as LNHDA and CDR2 as SQIVND (reference sequence). V lost 9 bases to trimming and J lost 5 bases; unmatched junction nucleotides: 10. The CDR3 consists of 16 residues. Based on the CDR3 plus reference TRBV19 and TRBJ2-2, the full variable domain is DGGITQSPKYLFRKEGQNVTLSCEQNLNHDAMYWYRQDPGQGLRLIYYSQIVNDFQKGDIAEGYSVSREKKESFPLTVTSAQKNPTAFYLCASGLAGPPGTGELFFGEGSRLTVL.

V is TRBV5-6 and J is TRBJ1-3; 8 bases agree with TRBD1. The germline gives CDR1 SGHDT, CDR2 YYEEEE. CDR3 size: 16 residues. After removal of 1 base from V and 2 bases from J, the junction contained 5 bases not matched to a gene. CDR3 DNA: TGTGCCAGCAGCTTGTACCAGGGGGCCCCTGGAAACACCATATATTTT. It translates to CASSLYQGAPGNTIYF.

V usage is TRBV10-3 and J usage is TRBJ2-1, with 10 positions matching TRBD2. The CDR3 is made up of 17 amino acids. In germline, CDR1 is ENHRY, CDR2 SYGVKD. J gave up 10 bases and V 0 bases, and 12 bases lay outside the gene matches. CDR3 loop: CAISESVSGLAGDEQFF. The CDR3 DNA is TGTGCCATCAGTGAGTCGGTGAGTGGTCTAGCGGGAGACGAGCAGTTCTTC.

This sequence joins TRBV6-4 and TRBJ2-7; maybe TRBD1 (5 bases). CDR3 length equals 12 residues. The ends were cut back, 9 bases at V and 6 bases at J, with 15 bases in the middle. CDR1 is MRHNA, CDR2 SNTAGT, per germline. CDR3 in amino acids: CARTPGGAEQYV. The DNA for the CDR3 is TGTGCCAGGACCCCTGGTGGGGCCGAGCAGTACGTC.